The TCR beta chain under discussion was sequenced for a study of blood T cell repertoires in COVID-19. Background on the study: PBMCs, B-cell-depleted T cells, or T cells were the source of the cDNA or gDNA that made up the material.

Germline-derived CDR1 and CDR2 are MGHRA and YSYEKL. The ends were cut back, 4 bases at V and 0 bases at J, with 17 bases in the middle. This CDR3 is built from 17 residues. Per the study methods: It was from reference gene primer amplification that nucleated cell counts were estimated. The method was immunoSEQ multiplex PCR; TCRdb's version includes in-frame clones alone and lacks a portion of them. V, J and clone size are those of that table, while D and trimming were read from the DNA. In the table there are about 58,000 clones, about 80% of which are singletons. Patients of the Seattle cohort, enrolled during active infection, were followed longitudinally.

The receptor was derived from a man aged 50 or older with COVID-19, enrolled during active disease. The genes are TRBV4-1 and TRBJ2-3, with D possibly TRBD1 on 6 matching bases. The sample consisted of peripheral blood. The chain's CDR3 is CASSPDRLRSSTDTQYF. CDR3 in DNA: TGCGCCAGCAGCCCTGACAGGCTCAGATCTAGCACAGATACGCAGTATTTT.